This T cell receptor beta chain originates from a study of shared clonotypes between healthy human individuals. Study conclusions and caveats: Clonotype sharing across several donors was observed for approximately 5% of naive CD4 clonotypes.

The method was immunoSEQ multiplex PCR; TCRdb's version includes in-frame clones alone and lacks a portion of them. The sample records some 2.1 million clones, approximately 95% being singletons. On this clone: Its antigen is still unknown. The junction shows a germline mismatch at one end, possibly a read error.

This CDR3 spans 15 amino acids. From germline, CDR1 is SSHAT and CDR2 FNYEAQ (reference sequence). Selected positively for CCR7 and CD45RO-negative, naive CD8 cells excluded terminally differentiated effector memory CD45RA+ cells. The donors, healthy adults who were HIV-negative, had experienced no recent acute infections or vaccinations. All donors were Caucasian adults living in Nashville, Tennessee. The chain uses TRBV7-7 and TRBJ2-7; 12 bases agree with TRBD1. This receptor was taken from a man between 18 and 29 years old in good health. Input material: naive CD8+ T cells sorted from blood. CDR3 region: CASSLGDRGQHEQYF. The CDR3 region has the DNA TGTGCTAGCAGCTTAGGGGACAGGGGGCAGCACGAGCAGTACTTC.